One and the same sample provided the 6 T cell receptor beta chains below, sequenced in a study of cytomegalovirus exposure and HLA in healthy donors. The PCR made use of 60 Vbeta and 13 Jbeta primers. Profiling relied on immunoSEQ multiplex PCR, and the TCRdb table lists in-frame clones only, not all of them. The sample contains approximately 150,000 clones, around 90% of which appear only once. The sequenced material came from PBMCs. The receptors were gathered from a woman younger than 45 in good health and CMV-seronegative.

The chain employs TRBV5-1 and TRBJ1-4; 8 bases are a match to TRBD1. V was clipped by 3 bases and J by 7 bases; unmatched bases: 8. CDR1 is SGHRS, CDR2 YFSETQ, per germline. The CDR3 is 15 amino acids. CDR3: CASSWIPGGTEKLFF. CDR3 in DNA: TGCGCCAGCAGCTGGATACCAGGGGGCACTGAAAAACTGTTTTTT.

CDR3 amino acids: CAISPGTSGRLNEQFF. The CDR3 DNA follows: TGTGCCATCAGTCCCGGGACTAGCGGGAGGTTGAATGAGCAGTTCTTC. The gene calls are TRBV10-3 and TRBJ2-1, with 15 bases fitting TRBD2. The CDR3 runs 16 residues. V trimming: 5 bases; J trimming: 7 bases; junction bases outside the gene matches: 6. The germline gives CDR1 ENHRY, CDR2 SYGVKD.

The chain recombines TRBV7-2 with TRBJ1-2, with 8 nucleotides matching TRBD1. This CDR3 region has 14 residues. The trim removed 3 bases at V and 4 bases at J, leaving 4 bases unmatched. Germline loops: CDR1 SGHTA, CDR2 FQGNSA. The CDR3: CASSFTGGSYGYTF. CDR3 DNA: TGTGCCAGCAGCTTTACAGGGGGGAGCTATGGCTACACCTTC.

The rearrangement joins TRBV5-6 to TRBJ2-3; no clear D gene. Deletions cut 5 bases from V and 1 base from J, with 14 bases between. This CDR3 is built from 15 residues. Germline V gene lookup returns CDR1 SGHDT and CDR2 YYEEEE. The CDR3 region is CASSFPLPGTDTQYF. CDR3 coding DNA: TGTGCCAGCAGTTTTCCCCTCCCGGGCACAGATACGCAGTATTTT.

On this clone: Other DNA sequences in this specimen translate into the identical CDR3. The rearrangement uses TRBV5-1 and TRBJ2-1, with D possibly TRBD2 on 6 matching bases. Germline V gene data show CDR1 as SGHRS and CDR2 as YFSETQ. There are 18 residues in the CDR3. Deletions cut 4 bases from V and 3 bases from J, with 23 bases between. This chain's CDR3 is CASSGGILAEVLYNEQFF. CDR3 bases: TGCGCCAGCAGCGGGGGGATACTGGCGGAGGTCCTCTACAATGAGCAGTTCTTC. Full variable domain (rest looked up from reference TRBV5-1 and TRBJ2-1): KAGVTQTPRYLIKTRGQQVTLSCSPISGHRSVSWYQQTPGQGLQFLFEYFSETQRNKGNFPGRFSGRQFSNSRSEMNVSTLELGDSALYLCASSGGILAEVLYNEQFFGPGTRLTVL.

The V and J genes are TRBV19 and TRBJ2-2, with 8 bases fitting TRBD1. The germline CDR1 and CDR2 sequences are LNHDA and SQIVND (reference sequence). The CDR3 covers 15 residues. The junction had 7 bases not matched to a gene; V was cut back by 4 bases and J by 6 bases. The chain's CDR3 is CASSSSAGGAGELFF. DNA for the CDR3: TGTGCCAGTAGTAGCTCGGCAGGGGGCGCCGGGGAGCTGTTTTTT.